The T cell receptor (beta chain) under discussion was sequenced for a study of T cell changes during pregnancy in multiple sclerosis. Clones were read by immunoSEQ multiplex PCR, and TCRdb kept only the in-frame ones, dropping some. This repertoire shows about 33,000 clones, about 91% found once; its top ten account for around 2.7%. The ends were cut back, 1 base at V and 0 bases at J, with 15 bases in the middle. Per the germline V gene, CDR1 is MGHRA and CDR2 is YSYEKL. The CDR3 contains 17 residues. The specimen was CD4+ T cells from peripheral blood mononuclear cells, collected in the third trimester of pregnancy. This receptor was identified in a female donor in good health, enrolled as a control in a pregnancy study. V gene TRBV4-1 combines with J gene TRBJ1-1, with no clear D. The CDR3 region has the DNA TGCGCCAGCAGCCAAGGAGTCCAGTCTAGCTTGAACACTGAAGCTTTCTTT. Translating gives CASSQGVQSSLNTEAFF.